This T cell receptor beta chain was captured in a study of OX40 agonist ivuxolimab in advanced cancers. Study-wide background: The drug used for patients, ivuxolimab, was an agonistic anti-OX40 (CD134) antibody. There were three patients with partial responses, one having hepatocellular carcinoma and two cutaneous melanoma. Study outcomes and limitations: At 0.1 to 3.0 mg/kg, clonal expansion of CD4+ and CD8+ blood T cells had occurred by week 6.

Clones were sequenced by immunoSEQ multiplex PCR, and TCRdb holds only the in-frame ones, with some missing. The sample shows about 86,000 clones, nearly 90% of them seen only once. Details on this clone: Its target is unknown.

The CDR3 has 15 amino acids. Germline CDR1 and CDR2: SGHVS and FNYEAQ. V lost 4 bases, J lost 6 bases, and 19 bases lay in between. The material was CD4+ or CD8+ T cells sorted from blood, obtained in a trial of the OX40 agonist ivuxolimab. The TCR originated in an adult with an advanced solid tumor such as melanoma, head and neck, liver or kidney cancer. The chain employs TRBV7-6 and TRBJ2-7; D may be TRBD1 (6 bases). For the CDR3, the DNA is TGTGCCAGCAGCTACTTACCGACCACAGGGACCGAGCAGTACTTC. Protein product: CASSYLPTTGTEQYF.